This T cell receptor (beta chain) is from a study of blood T cell repertoires in COVID-19. Study details: The United States, Italy and Spain provided the acute and convalescent COVID-19 samples. PBMCs, B-cell-depleted T cells, or T cells were the source of the cDNA or gDNA that made up the material.

Trimming shortened V by 6 bases and J by 2 bases, and 13 bases separated the two germline ends. The V gene's germline CDR1 is SNHLY and CDR2 FYNNEI. The CDR3 runs to 14 residues. Per the original methods: Counts of nucleated cells, estimated from reference gene primer amplification, were obtained. Produced via immunoSEQ multiplex PCR; TCRdb's table is partial and in-frame only. The V and J calls and clone size are taken from that table; D and trimming were inferred from the DNA. The table includes some 59,000 clones, approximately 90% detected once. The sample taken for sequencing was peripheral blood. The receptor comes from a man in his 60s with acute or convalescent COVID-19. This rearrangement joins TRBV2 to TRBJ1-2, with a tentative D call TRBD1 (5 bases). The CDR3 coding sequence is TGTGCCAGCAGGTCAGGGCGTGTCAACTATGGCTACACCTTC. It specifies CASRSGRVNYGYTF.